This T cell receptor beta chain appears in the sequencing data of a study of cytomegalovirus exposure and HLA in healthy donors. About the research overall: Clustering assigned 81% of the roughly 400 genotyped donors to the Caucasian-associated ancestry cluster. The study's findings and limits: Data from an earlier analysis indicated that most TCR beta V segments were productive either about 87% or about 30% of the time.

This clone came up a few times. What it binds is unknown. The ends lost 2 bases at V and 0 bases at J; junction bases unmatched: 4. This CDR3 comprises 15 residues. Germline V gene sequence: CDR1 SEHNR, CDR2 FQNEAQ (reference sequence). The PCR was carried out with 60 Vbeta primers and 13 Jbeta primers. Here immunoSEQ multiplex PCR was the method, and the copy in TCRdb shows in-frame clones only, minus some. The table lists some 150,000 clones, just under 85% of them singletons. Those who donated were healthy bone marrow donors. Specimen: PBMCs. This clonotype was obtained from a woman aged 40-49 years in good health and CMV-seronegative. The chain recombines TRBV7-9 with TRBJ2-7; TRBD2 matches at 7 bases. This chain's CDR3 is CASSLRLADSYEQYF. CDR3 DNA: TGTGCCAGCAGCTTAAGGCTAGCGGACTCCTACGAGCAGTACTTC.